This T cell receptor (beta chain) came from a study of CD8 T cells in ankylosing spondylitis. Germline values: CDR1 SGHNT, CDR2 YENEEA. The CDR3 covers 15 residues. The ends lost 3 bases at V and 6 bases at J; junction bases unmatched: 2. Broader study findings: A TCR beta motif of 8 or 9 highly homologous variants appeared characteristic of ankylosing spondylitis blood.

This clonotype was observed a handful of times. The antigen is unknown. MiXCR, run by TCRdb on the 5' RACE reads, gives a single entry per CDR3 protein. The sample shows 450,000 or so distinct CDR3 sequences, about 24% of them seen only once. The TCR was taken from a male donor with ankylosing spondylitis. This rearrangement joins TRBV11-3 to TRBJ2-3, with TRBD2 identical over 14 bases. Source material: blood, either unsorted or a sorted T cell fraction (not recorded which). DNA for the CDR3: TGTGCCAGCAGCTTCGGGACTAGCGGGAGTGATACGCAGTATTTT. This sequence encodes CASSFGTSGSDTQYF.